This T cell receptor (beta chain) was captured in a study of technical replicates of blood from a few donors (TCRdb year 2017). Looking up the germline V gene yields CDR1 SGHRS and CDR2 YFSETQ. The V end gives up 3 bases and the J end 10 bases, leaving 7 bases in the junction not matched to a gene. Inclusive of the bounding cysteine and phenylalanine, the CDR3 is 14 residues long. Only CDR3 DNA remains: 42 bases, in frame from the first base. The method behind the library was the immunoSEQ multiplex PCR assay. Here the immuneACCESS table is served through TCRdb, limited to in-frame sequences with V and J called. Missing clones are a known gap in these copies; in checked studies unresolved V genes cover under half, and the rest lacks a known reason. The sample records tens of thousands of clones, roughly 97% of which are singletons. Together, the top ten hold 0.2% to 0.25% of the sample. For this clone: Its antigen is not yet known. Per-base qualities were not stored, and no clone one base away is much larger.

Here the chain combines TRBV5-1 and TRBJ1-6, and TRBD1 matches 7 of the central bases. The clonotype originates from a human donor in good health. The sequenced sample consisted of T cells isolated from PBMCs. Here is the DNA: TGCGCCAGCAGCTATGAGGGGGCGCAATCACCCCTCCACTTT. Protein translation: CASSYEGAQSPLHF.